Shown below are 8 T cell receptor beta chains from a single sample sequenced in a study of human T cells and chemical hapten exposure. Via MiXCR, TCRdb re-called the RACE reads, giving one row per CDR3 protein. This repertoire shows around 350,000 distinct CDR3 sequences, about 5.4% found once; its top ten account for more than 8%. As for time point: pre-sensitization, week 0. The treatment denotes: therapeutic diphenylcyclopropenone sensitization with weekly scalp DPC. The specimen was whole blood, collected in connection with sensitization to the hapten diphenylcyclopropenone (DPC). The receptors come from a woman between 18 and 30 years old with alopecia areata. Some clones in this sample may be carry-over from other donors' samples.

This clonotype was picked up many times. The V call is TRBV4-1, the J call TRBJ1-1; D gene unclear. Germline CDR1 MGHRA, CDR2 YSYEKL. The CDR3 is 16 amino acids. V lost 0 bases and J 5 bases, leaving 16 bases between the germline ends. CDR3 sequence: CASSQEKRRDGTEAFF. The DNA for the CDR3 is TGCGCCAGCAGCCAAGAGAAGAGAAGGGATGGGACTGAAGCTTTCTTT.

J is TRBJ2-3 and V is TRBV13, with 7 bases identical to TRBD2. With V trimmed by 5 bases and J by 2 bases, 10 bases remained unmatched. CDR1 PRHDT and CDR2 FYEKMQ come from the germline V gene (reference sequence). This CDR3 comprises 16 residues. The CDR3 reads CASSAGTSENTDTQYF. CDR3 coding DNA: TGTGCCAGCAGCGCGGGTACTAGCGAAAACACAGATACGCAGTATTTT. Drawing the rest from reference TRBV13 and TRBJ2-3, the complete variable domain is AAGVIQSPRHLIKEKRETATLKCYPIPRHDTVYWYQQGPGQDPQFLISFYEKMQSDKGSIPDRFSAQQFSDYHSELNMSSLELGDSALYFCASSAGTSENTDTQYFGPGTRLTVL.

The rearrangement links TRBV29-1 to TRBJ1-2; D is undetermined. V lost 6 bases and J lost 1, with 9 bases in between. This CDR3 is 12 amino acids long. Germline V gene lookup returns CDR1 SQVTM and CDR2 ANQGSEA. The CDR3 spells CSVVWDNYGYTF. CDR3 in DNA: TGCAGCGTAGTTTGGGATAACTATGGCTACACCTTC.

This clonotype was seen a few times. The rearrangement uses TRBV6-2 or TRBV6-3 and TRBJ2-1; 8 bases fit TRBD1. Germline CDR1 is MNHEY and CDR2 is SVGEGT. CDR3 size: 14 residues. The J segment lost 7 bases and the V segment lost 10 bases, leaving 12 bases of the junction unmatched. CDR3 loop: CATMDRVAWNEQFF. The DNA of the CDR3 is TGTGCCACCATGGACAGGGTGGCTTGGAATGAGCAGTTCTTC.

This clonotype has a handful of counts. The chain uses TRBV6-2 or TRBV6-3 and TRBJ2-7; 11 bases map to TRBD2. Trimming cost V 4 bases and J 5 bases; bases outside gene matches: 10. This CDR3 comprises 16 residues. Germline values: CDR1 MNHEY, CDR2 SVGEGT. CDR3 in amino acids: CASSSGLASGGNEQYF. CDR3 coding DNA: TGTGCCAGCAGTTCGGGGCTGGCTAGCGGGGGGAACGAGCAGTACTTC.

At least ten counts were recorded for this clonotype. V gene TRBV7-2 combines with J gene TRBJ2-3, with D tentatively TRBD1 or TRBD2 (7 bases each). V was cut by 5 bases and J by 4 bases, with 13 bases left in between. Germline CDR1 is SGHTA and CDR2 is FQGNSA. There are 14 residues in the CDR3. In DNA form, the CDR3 reads TGTGCCAGCAGCCCCCAGGGGGGGGCAGATACGCAGTATTTT. Protein product: CASSPQGGADTQYF.

This clonotype was seen repeatedly, ten times or more. The chain is built from TRBV7-2 and TRBJ2-1, with no clear D. CDR3 length: 18 residues. The germline V gene encodes CDR1 SGHTA and CDR2 FQGNSA. With 1 base removed from V and 0 bases from J, the gap between germline ends came to 16 bases. The CDR3 loop reads CASSLGPSGFSSYNEQFF. DNA of the CDR3: TGTGCCAGCAGCTTAGGTCCCTCGGGCTTCAGCTCCTACAATGAGCAGTTCTTC.

This clonotype was seen more than once but under ten times. The CDR3 loop is CASSLLAGVHSGANVLTF. The CDR3 region has the DNA TGTGCCAGCAGCTTACTAGCGGGGGTTCACTCTGGGGCCAACGTCCTGACTTTC. The J gene is TRBJ2-6, the V gene TRBV7-9; TRBD2 matches 10 bases. This CDR3 comprises 18 residues. CDR1 and CDR2 from the germline V gene are SEHNR and FQNEAQ (reference sequence). Losses at the gene ends were 2 bases for V and 0 bases for J; bases not matched to a gene: 4.